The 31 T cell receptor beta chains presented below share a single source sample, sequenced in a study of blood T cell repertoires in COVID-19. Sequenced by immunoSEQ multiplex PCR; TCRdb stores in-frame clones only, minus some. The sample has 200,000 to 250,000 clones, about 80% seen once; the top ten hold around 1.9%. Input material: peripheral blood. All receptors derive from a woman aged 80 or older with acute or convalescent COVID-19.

The CDR3 nucleotides read TGTGCCAGCAGCTCCGGGACAGGAGGATCGAACACTGAAGCTTTCTTT. Protein product: CASSSGTGGSNTEAFF. This chain links TRBV7-8 with TRBJ1-1, with TRBD1 matching 8 bases. In germline, CDR1 is SGHVS, CDR2 FQNEAQ. This CDR3 has 16 residues. V lost 4 bases, J lost 1 base, and 8 bases stayed unmatched.

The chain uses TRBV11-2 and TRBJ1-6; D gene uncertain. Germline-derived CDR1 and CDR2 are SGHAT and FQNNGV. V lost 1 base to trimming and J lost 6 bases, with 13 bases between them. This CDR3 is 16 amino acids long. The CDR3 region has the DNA TGTGCCAGCAGCTTAGCGGCAGCGTACCCTAATTCACCCCTCCACTTT. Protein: CASSLAAAYPNSPLHF.

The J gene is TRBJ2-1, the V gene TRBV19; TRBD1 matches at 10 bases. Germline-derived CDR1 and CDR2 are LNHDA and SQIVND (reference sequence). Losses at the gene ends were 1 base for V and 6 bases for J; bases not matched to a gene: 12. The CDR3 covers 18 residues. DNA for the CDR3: TGTGCCAGTAGTATAGGGTTTCTCGAGGACAGGGGGGGCAATGAGCAGTTCTTC. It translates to CASSIGFLEDRGGNEQFF.

This CDR3 is CATSDALTDTQYF. The CDR3 DNA sequence: TGTGCCACCAGTGATGCGCTCACAGATACGCAGTATTTT. This chain connects TRBV24-1 to TRBJ2-3; D uncertain. The CDR3 contains 13 residues. V was pared by 3 bases and J by 2 bases, with 5 bases between. Germline V gene data show CDR1 as KGHDR and CDR2 as SFDVKD.

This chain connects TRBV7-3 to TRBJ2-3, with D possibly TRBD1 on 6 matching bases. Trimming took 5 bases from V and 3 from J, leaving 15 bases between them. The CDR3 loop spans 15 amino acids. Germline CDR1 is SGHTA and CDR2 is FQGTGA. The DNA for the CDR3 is TGTGCCAGCAGCCTACAGGGTGGAGGTACAGATACGCAGTATTTT. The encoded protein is CASSLQGGGTDTQYF.

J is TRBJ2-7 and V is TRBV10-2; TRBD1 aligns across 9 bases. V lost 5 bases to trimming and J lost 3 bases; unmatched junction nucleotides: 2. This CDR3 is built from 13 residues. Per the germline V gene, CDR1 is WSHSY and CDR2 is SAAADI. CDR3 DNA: TGCGCCAGCAGTCTGACAGGGGGCTACGAGCAGTACTTC. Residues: CASSLTGGYEQYF.

DNA of the CDR3: TGTGCCAGCAGCAAATTACGTCAGGGTCACTCCTACGAGCAGTACTTC. Its translation: CASSKLRQGHSYEQYF. V usage is TRBV21-1 and J usage is TRBJ2-7; no DNA check was done on the table's D call, TRBD1. TRBV21-1 is labeled a pseudogene. This CDR3 spans 16 amino acids.

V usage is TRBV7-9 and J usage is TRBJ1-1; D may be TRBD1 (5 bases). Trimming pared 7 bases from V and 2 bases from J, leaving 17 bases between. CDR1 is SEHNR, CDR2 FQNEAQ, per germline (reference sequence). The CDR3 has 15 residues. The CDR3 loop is CASTPSGQGNTEAFF. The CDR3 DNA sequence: TGTGCCAGCACCCCAAGTGGGCAGGGAAACACTGAAGCTTTCTTT.

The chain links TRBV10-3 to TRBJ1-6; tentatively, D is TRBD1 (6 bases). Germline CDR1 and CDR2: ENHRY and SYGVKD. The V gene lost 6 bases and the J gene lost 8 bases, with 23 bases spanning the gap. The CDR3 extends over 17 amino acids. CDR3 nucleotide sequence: TGTGCCATCAGAGAGGGCTTAGGTCAGGGGTCGGATTCACCCCTCCACTTT. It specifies CAIREGLGQGSDSPLHF.

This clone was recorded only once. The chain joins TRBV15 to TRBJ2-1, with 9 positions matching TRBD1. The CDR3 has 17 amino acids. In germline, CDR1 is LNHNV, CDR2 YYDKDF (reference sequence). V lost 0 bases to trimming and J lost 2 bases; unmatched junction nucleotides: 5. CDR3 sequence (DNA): TGTGCCACCAGCAGAGATCTGGGGACAGGGACCTACAATGAGCAGTTCTTC. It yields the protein CATSRDLGTGTYNEQFF.

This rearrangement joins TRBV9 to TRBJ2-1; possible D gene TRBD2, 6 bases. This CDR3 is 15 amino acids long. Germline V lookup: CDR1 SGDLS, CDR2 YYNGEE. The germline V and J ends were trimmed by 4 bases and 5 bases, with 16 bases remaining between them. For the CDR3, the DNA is TGTGCCAGCAGCAACGCAGGGAGGCTCGACAATGAGCAGTTCTTC. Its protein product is CASSNAGRLDNEQFF.

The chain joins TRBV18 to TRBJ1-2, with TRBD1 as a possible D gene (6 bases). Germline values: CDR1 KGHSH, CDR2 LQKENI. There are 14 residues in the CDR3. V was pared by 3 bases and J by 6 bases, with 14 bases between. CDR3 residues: CASSPLFPGDGYTF. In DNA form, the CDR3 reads TGTGCCAGCTCACCCCTTTTTCCAGGGGATGGCTACACCTTC.

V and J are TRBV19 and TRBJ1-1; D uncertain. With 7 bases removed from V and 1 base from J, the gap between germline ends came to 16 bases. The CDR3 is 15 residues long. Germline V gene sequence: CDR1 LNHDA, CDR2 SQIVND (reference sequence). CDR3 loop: CASTIKFPPNTEAFF. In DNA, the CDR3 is TGTGCCAGTACCATCAAATTCCCCCCGAACACTGAAGCTTTCTTT.

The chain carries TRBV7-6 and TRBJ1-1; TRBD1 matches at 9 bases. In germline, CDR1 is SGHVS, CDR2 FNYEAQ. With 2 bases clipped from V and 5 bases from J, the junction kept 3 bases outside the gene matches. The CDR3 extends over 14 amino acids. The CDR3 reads CASSLRTGVTEAFF. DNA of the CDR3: TGTGCCAGCAGCTTACGGACAGGGGTAACTGAAGCTTTCTTT.

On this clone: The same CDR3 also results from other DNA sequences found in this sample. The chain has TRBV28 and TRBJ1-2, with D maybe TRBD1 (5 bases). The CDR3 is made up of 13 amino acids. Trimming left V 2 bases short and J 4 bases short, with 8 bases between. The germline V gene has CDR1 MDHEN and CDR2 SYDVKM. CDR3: CASSLGGSYGYTF. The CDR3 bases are TGTGCCAGCAGTTTAGGGGGGAGCTATGGCTACACCTTC.

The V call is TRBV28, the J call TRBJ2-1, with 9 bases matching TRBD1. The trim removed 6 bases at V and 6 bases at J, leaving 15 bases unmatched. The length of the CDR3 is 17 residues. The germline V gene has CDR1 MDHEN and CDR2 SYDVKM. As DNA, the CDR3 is TGTGCCAGCAGGCCCAACAGGGGGCAAACGGTTCTCAATGAGCAGTTCTTC. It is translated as CASRPNRGQTVLNEQFF.

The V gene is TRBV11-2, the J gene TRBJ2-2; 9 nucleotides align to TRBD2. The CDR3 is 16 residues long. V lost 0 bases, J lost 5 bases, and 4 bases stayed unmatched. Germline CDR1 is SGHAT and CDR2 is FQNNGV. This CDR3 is CASSLDAGGLTGELFF. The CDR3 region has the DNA TGTGCCAGCAGCTTAGACGCGGGGGGGCTAACCGGGGAGCTGTTTTTT.

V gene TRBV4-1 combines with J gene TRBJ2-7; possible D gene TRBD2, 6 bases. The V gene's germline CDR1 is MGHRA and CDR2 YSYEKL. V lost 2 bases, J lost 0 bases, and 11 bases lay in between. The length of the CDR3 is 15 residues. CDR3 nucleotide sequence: TGCGCCAGCAGCCAAATCTGGACTAACTCCTACGAGCAGTACTTC. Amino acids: CASSQIWTNSYEQYF.

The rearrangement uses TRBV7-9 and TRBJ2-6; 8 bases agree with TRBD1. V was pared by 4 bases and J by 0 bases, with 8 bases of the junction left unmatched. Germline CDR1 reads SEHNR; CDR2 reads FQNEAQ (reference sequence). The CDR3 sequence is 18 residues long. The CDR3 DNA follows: TGTGCCAGCAGCTCCAGACAGGGGCGGGCCTCTGGGGCCAACGTCCTGACTTTC. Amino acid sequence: CASSSRQGRASGANVLTF.

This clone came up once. The CDR3 loop reads CASSKTRGGEQFF. In DNA, the CDR3 is TGTGCCAGCAGCAAAACTCGCGGGGGGGAGCAGTTCTTC. The V gene is TRBV11-3, the J gene TRBJ2-1; 8 bases map to TRBD2. The CDR3 consists of 13 residues. V gave up 5 bases and J gave up 10 bases; unmatched junction bases: 7. From germline, CDR1 is SGHNT and CDR2 YENEEA.

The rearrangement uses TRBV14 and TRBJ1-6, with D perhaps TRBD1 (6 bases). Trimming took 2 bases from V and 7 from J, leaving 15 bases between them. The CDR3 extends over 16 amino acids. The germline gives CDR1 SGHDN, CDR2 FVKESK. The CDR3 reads CASSQLSPGGNSPLHF. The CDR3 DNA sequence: TGTGCCAGCAGCCAACTAAGCCCGGGGGGCAATTCACCCCTCCACTTT.

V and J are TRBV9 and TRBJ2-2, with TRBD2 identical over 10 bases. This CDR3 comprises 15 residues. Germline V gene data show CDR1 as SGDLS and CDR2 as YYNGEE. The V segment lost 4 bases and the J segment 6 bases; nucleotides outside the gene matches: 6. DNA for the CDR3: TGTGCCAGCAGCATAGGAGCGGGAGGGCCCGGGGAGCTGTTTTTT. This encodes CASSIGAGGPGELFF.

The CDR3 protein is CASSTPTEELYSNQPQHF. The CDR3 coding sequence is TGTGCCAGCAGTACCCCGACAGAAGAACTATATAGCAATCAGCCCCAGCATTTT. The V call is TRBV27, the J call TRBJ1-5, with D possibly matching TRBD1 (5 bases). Looked up from germline, CDR1 is MNHEY and CDR2 is SMNVEV (reference sequence). CDR3 length: 18 amino acids. V dropped 5 bases and J dropped 0 bases, with 20 bases sitting between them.

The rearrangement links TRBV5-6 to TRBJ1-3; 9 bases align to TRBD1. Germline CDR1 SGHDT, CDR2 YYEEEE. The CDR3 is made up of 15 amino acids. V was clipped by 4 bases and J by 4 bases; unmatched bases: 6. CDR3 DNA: TGTGCCAGCAGCCCCGGGACAGGGAACGGAAACACCATATATTTT. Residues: CASSPGTGNGNTIYF.

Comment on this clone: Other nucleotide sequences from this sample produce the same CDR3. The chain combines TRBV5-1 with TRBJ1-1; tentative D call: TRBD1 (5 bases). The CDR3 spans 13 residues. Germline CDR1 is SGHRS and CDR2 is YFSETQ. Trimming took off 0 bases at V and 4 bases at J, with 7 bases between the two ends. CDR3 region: CASSLAGVTEAFF. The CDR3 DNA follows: TGCGCCAGCAGCTTGGCGGGGGTCACTGAAGCTTTCTTT.

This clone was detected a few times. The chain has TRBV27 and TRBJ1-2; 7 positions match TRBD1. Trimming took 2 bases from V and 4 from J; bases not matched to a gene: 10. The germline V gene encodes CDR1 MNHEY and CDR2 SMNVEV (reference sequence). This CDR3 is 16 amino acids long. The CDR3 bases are TGTGCCAGCAGTTTAGGAGGGGGACAGAACCCCTATGGCTACACCTTC. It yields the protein CASSLGGGQNPYGYTF.

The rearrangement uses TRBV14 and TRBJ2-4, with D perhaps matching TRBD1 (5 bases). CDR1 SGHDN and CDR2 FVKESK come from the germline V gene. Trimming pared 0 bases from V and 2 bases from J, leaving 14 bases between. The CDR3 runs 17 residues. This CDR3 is CASSQDSRVGPKNIQYF. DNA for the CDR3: TGTGCCAGCAGCCAAGATTCCAGGGTAGGGCCCAAAAACATTCAGTACTTC.

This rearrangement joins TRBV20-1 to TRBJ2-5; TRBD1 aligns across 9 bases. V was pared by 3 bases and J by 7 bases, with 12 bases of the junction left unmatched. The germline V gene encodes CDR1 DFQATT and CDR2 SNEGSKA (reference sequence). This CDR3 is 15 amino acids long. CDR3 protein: CSASLGTGGSGTQYF. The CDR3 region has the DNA TGCAGTGCTAGTTTAGGTACAGGGGGCTCTGGGACCCAGTACTTC.

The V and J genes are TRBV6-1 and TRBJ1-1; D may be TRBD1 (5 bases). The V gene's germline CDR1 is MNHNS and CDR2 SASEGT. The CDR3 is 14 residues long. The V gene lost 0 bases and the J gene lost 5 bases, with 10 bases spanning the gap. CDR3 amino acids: CASSEAQPGTEAFF. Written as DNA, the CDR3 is TGTGCCAGCAGTGAAGCTCAACCAGGGACTGAAGCTTTCTTT.

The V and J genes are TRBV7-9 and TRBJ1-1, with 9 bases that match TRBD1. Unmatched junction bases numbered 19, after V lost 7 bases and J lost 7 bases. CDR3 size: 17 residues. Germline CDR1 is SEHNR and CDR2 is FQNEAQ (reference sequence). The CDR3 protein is CASTPTRAGTGKSEAFF. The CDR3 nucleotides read TGTGCCAGCACCCCCACACGAGCCGGGACAGGGAAAAGTGAAGCTTTCTTT.

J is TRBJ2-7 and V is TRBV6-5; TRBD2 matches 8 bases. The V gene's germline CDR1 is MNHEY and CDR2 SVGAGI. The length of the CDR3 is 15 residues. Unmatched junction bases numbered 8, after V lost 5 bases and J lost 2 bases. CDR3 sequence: CASSLTSGGAYEQYF. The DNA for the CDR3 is TGTGCCAGCAGTCTAACTTCGGGGGGGGCCTACGAGCAGTACTTC.